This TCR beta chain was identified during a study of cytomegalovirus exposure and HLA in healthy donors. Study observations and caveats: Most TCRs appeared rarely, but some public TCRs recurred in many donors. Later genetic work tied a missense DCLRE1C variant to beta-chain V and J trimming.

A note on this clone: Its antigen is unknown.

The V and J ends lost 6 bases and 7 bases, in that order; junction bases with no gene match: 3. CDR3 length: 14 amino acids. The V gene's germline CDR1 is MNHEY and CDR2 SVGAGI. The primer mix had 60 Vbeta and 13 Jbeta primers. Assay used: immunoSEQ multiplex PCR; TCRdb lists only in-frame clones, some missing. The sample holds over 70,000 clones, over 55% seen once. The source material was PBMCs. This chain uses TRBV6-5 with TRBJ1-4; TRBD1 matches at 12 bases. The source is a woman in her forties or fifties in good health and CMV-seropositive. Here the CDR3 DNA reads TGTGCCAGCAGACCGGGACAGGGGGCTGAAAAACTGTTTTTT. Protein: CASRPGQGAEKLFF.